Listed here is a single T cell receptor (beta chain). Antigen unknown. Each cDNA molecule in the library carried unique molecular identifiers. In the authors' methods: Counting gave a median of around 90,000 TCRs per sample, with values ranging from roughly 23,224 to 700,000. TCRdb passed the RACE reads through MiXCR, listing each CDR3 protein once. Clone size and V and J calls follow TCRdb, not the original study. The sample lists approximately 120,000 distinct CDR3 sequences, roughly 9% occurring once. Time point denoted: patch test 2, 6 weeks after DPC sensitization. Regarding treatment: therapeutic diphenylcyclopropenone sensitization with weekly scalp DPC. Each donor was an alopecia patient between 18 and 70 years of age who qualified for DPC. This entry comes from a study of human T cells and chemical hapten exposure. Findings of the study overall: Significantly more large CDR3 similarity clusters arose among expanded TCRs than among controls.

Germline-derived CDR1 and CDR2 are SEHNR and FQNEAQ (reference sequence). This CDR3 is 14 amino acids long. V was pared by 5 bases and J by 5 bases, with 15 bases between. The clonotype originates from a woman aged 35 to 49 with alopecia areata. Some clones in this sample may be carry-over from other donors' samples. This chain links TRBV7-9 with TRBJ1-1; possible D gene TRBD1, 5 bases. Sequencing was performed on whole blood, taken in connection with sensitization to the hapten diphenylcyclopropenone (DPC). The CDR3 is CASSPGRRETEAFF. The CDR3 nucleotides are TGTGCCAGCAGCCCGGGACGTCGAGAAACTGAAGCTTTCTTT.